This TCR beta chain was documented in a study of blood T cell repertoires in COVID-19. About the study: Samples of COVID-19 (acute and convalescent) were obtained from the United States, Italy and Spain. In each case, the material was cDNA or gDNA derived from T cells, B-cell-depleted T cells, or PBMCs.

As handled by the study authors: Amplification with reference gene primers provided the estimates of nucleated cell counts. Clones were read by immunoSEQ multiplex PCR, and TCRdb kept only the in-frame ones, dropping some. V and J calls and clone size are those listed in that table; D and trimming were worked out from the DNA. The sample records some 100,000 clones, 88% being singletons. With 4 bases clipped from V and 6 bases from J, the junction kept 7 bases outside the gene matches. This CDR3 has 15 amino acids. From germline, CDR1 is KGHDR and CDR2 SFDVKD. The gene calls are TRBV24-1 and TRBJ1-5, with 8 bases that match TRBD1. The source material was peripheral blood. The origin of this receptor is a woman in her 70s with acute or convalescent COVID-19. The CDR3, as DNA: TGTGCCACCAGTGAGCCCGGACAGGGCTTTCAGCCCCAGCATTTT. Protein product: CATSEPGQGFQPQHF.